The rows below give T cell receptor beta chains drawn from one sample of a study of CD8+ T cells in alopecia areata. Generated by immunoSEQ multiplex PCR, the TCRdb table keeps only in-frame clones and is missing some. The table records under 150,000 clones, 62% of them present only once. The sample comprised CD8+ T cells sorted from blood. Every receptor here comes from a human donor in good health. CDR3s include the opening cysteine and the closing phenylalanine or tryptophan. Fields, in order: J gene, D gene, V gene, clone size, CDR3 DNA, CDR3 protein. The D gene is left open where the match is weak. The size field is filled for only some rows; it gives once, few, many or a size class.

TRBJ2-1,.,TRBV6-5,.,TGTGCCAGTGGGGTGGGCGAGCAGTTCTTC,CASGVGEQFF
TRBJ2-7,.,TRBV5-4,.,TGTGCCAGCAGCTTGGGAGGGAGCTCCTACGAGCAGTACTTC,CASSLGGSSYEQYF
TRBJ1-3,.,TRBV9,.,TGTGCCAGTAAGAACCCAGTTGGAAACACCATATATTTT,CASKNPVGNTIYF
TRBJ1-2,TRBD1,TRBV13,.,TGTGCCAGCAGTAACAGGGGGGACTATGGCTACACCTTC,CASSNRGDYGYTF
TRBJ2-3,.,TRBV6-5,.,TGTGCCAGCAGTTCCTCTGGCGGGGCCACAGATACGCAGTATTTT,CASSSSGGATDTQYF
TRBJ2-7,TRBD2,TRBV27,.,TGTGCCAGCAGCGGAACTAGCGGGTATTCCTACGAGCAGTACTTC,CASSGTSGYSYEQYF
TRBJ2-7,.,TRBV7-6,.,TGTGCCAGCAGCCAAACAGGAAACAGGAACGAGCAGTACTTC,CASSQTGNRNEQYF
TRBJ2-2,TRBD1,TRBV25-1,.,TGTGCCAGCAGTGGGGGACAGAGCACCGGGGAGCTGTTTTTT,CASSGGQSTGELFF
TRBJ2-3,TRBD2,TRBV30,.,TGTGCCTGGAGTGTTACTAGCGGGAGTTCGGGCACAGATACGCAGTATTTT,CAWSVTSGSSGTDTQYF
TRBJ1-1,.,TRBV7-6,few,TGTGCCAGCCTCCACGGGGGGACTGAAGCTTTCTTT,CASLHGGTEAFF
TRBJ2-1,TRBD2,TRBV6-5,.,TGTGCCAGCAGTTACGAGTGGCTAGCGGGAGTCAATGAGCAGTTCTTC,CASSYEWLAGVNEQFF
TRBJ2-7,TRBD2,TRBV7-6,few,TGTGCCAGCAGCTCTAGCGGGAGCTCCTACGAGCAGTACTTC,CASSSSGSSYEQYF
TRBJ1-2,.,TRBV7-9,once,TGTGCCAGCAGCTTAGGAGGCAGGAAGGGCACCTTC,CASSLGGRKGTF
TRBJ1-2,.,TRBV30,.,TGTGCCTGGAGAATAGCCGCCCGACCGGTTGGCTACACCTTC,CAWRIAARPVGYTF
TRBJ2-3,.,TRBV29-1,.,TGCAGCGTGGAAGCGGGTTCCACAGATACGCAGTATTTT,CSVEAGSTDTQYF
TRBJ1-2,.,TRBV29-1,.,TGCAGCGTTGAGTCGGTAGCTAACTATGGCTACACCTTC,CSVESVANYGYTF
TRBJ2-5,TRBD1,TRBV18,.,TGTGCCAGCTCACCCGAAGGGACAGGCGATCAAGAGACCCAGTACTTC,CASSPEGTGDQETQYF
TRBJ1-1,.,TRBV30,.,TGTGCCTGTACACAGCCTGAAGCTTTCTTT,CACTQPEAFF
TRBJ2-7,.,TRBV15,.,TGTGCCACCAGCAGAGACAGGGCTGGCTACGAGCAGTACTTC,CATSRDRAGYEQYF
TRBJ2-2,.,TRBV9,.,TGTGCCAGCAGCGCCACGGGCGGGGAGCTGTTTTTT,CASSATGGELFF
TRBJ2-7,.,TRBV5-6,.,TGTGCCAGCAGCTTGGGGCGGGTCTCCTACGAGCAGTACTTC,CASSLGRVSYEQYF
TRBJ2-5,.,TRBV4-1,.,TGCGCCAGCAGCCAAGCGTACGAGTTGGAGACCCAGTACTTC,CASSQAYELETQYF
TRBJ2-7,TRBD1,TRBV13,.,TGTGCCAGCAGCTCCGGACAGGGGGATGAGTACGAGCAGTACTTC,CASSSGQGDEYEQYF
TRBJ2-3,.,TRBV6-6,.,TGTGCCAGCAGCCCCCTCCGGGAGAGCACAGATACGCAGTATTTT,CASSPLRESTDTQYF
TRBJ2-7,TRBD1,TRBV5-6,once,TGTGCCAGCAGCTTGTTTGACAGGGCATACGAGCAGTACTTC,CASSLFDRAYEQYF
TRBJ1-2,.,TRBV14,.,TGTGCCAGCAGCCAAGATCGGAACTATGGCTACACCTTC,CASSQDRNYGYTF
TRBJ1-4,.,TRBV7-9,.,TGTGCCAGCACAAGATATAGGTGGCGGGAAAAACTGTTTTTT,CASTRYRWREKLFF
TRBJ2-7,.,TRBV5-1,.,TGCGCCAGCAGCTTTTCCGGGTGGGAGCAGTACTTC,CASSFSGWEQYF
TRBJ2-7,.,TRBV5-1,.,TGCGCCAGCAGCTTGGTGGGGAGCAGAGAGCAGTACTTC,CASSLVGSREQYF
TRBJ1-5,.,TRBV29-1,.,TGCAGCGTTGAAGAATTAGGCAGGGGAGTAGATCAGCCCCAGCATTTT,CSVEELGRGVDQPQHF
TRBJ2-5,TRBD2,TRBV28,once,TGTGCCAGCAGCCCGGGACTAGCCGGGGAGACCCAGTACTTC,CASSPGLAGETQYF
TRBJ2-5,.,TRBV13,.,TGTGCCAGCAGCTTAGGCTCGGAGTATCAAGAGACCCAGTACTTC,CASSLGSEYQETQYF
TRBJ2-7,TRBD2,TRBV4-1,.,TGCGCCAGCAGCCATGCGGGGGGAAACTACGAGCAGTACTTC,CASSHAGGNYEQYF
TRBJ2-3,TRBD2,TRBV4-1,.,TGCGCCAGCGGACTTACTAGCGGGAGATTAGATACGCAGTATTTT,CASGLTSGRLDTQYF
TRBJ1-1,.,TRBV29-1,.,TGCAGCGTCGAGGGTTTTTCGGTGTCTGAAGCTTTCTTT,CSVEGFSVSEAFF
TRBJ2-3,TRBD1,TRBV4-1,.,TGCGCCAGCAGCCATCCACAGGGGGAAGGAACAGATACGCAGTATTTT,CASSHPQGEGTDTQYF
TRBJ1-4,.,TRBV4-1,.,TGCGCCAGCAGCCAACGAACTAATGAAAAACTGTTTTTT,CASSQRTNEKLFF
TRBJ2-3,TRBD2,TRBV29-1,.,TGCAGCGTTGAAGATCCTGCCCTAGCGGGCTCCACAGATACGCAGTATTTT,CSVEDPALAGSTDTQYF
TRBJ2-3,TRBD2,TRBV27,once,TGTGCCAGCAGTTTATCGAGACTAGCGGGCACAGATACGCAGTATTTT,CASSLSRLAGTDTQYF
TRBJ2-1,TRBD2,TRBV29-1,.,TGCAGCGTTGAAGAAGGGACTAGCGGAGGCAATGAGCAGTTCTTC,CSVEEGTSGGNEQFF
TRBJ2-5,.,TRBV4-1,.,TGCGCCAGCAGCCAAGATGCCCCCCGAGCAGGAGCGGTACAAGAGACCCAGTACTTC,CASSQDAPRAGAVQETQYF
TRBJ2-7,.,TRBV5-1,.,TGCGCCAGTGGGACGGGGAGCTCCTACGAGCAGTACTTC,CASGTGSSYEQYF
TRBJ2-7,.,TRBV13,few,TGTGCCAGCAGCTTAGTCTCTACTCCCTACGAGCAGTACTTC,CASSLVSTPYEQYF
TRBJ2-2,TRBD1,TRBV5-1,.,TGCGCCAGCAGTAAGGGGCCCGGGACAGGGAACCACGGGGAGCTGTTTTTT,CASSKGPGTGNHGELFF
TRBJ2-3,.,TRBV29-1,.,TGCAGCGTTGAGACCCGGGACGCCAGCACAGATACGCAGTATTTT,CSVETRDASTDTQYF
TRBJ1-5,.,TRBV4-1,.,TGCGCCAGCAGCGACGGCCAATATAGCAATCAGCCCCAGCATTTT,CASSDGQYSNQPQHF
TRBJ2-7,.,TRBV13,few,TGTGCCAGCAGCTCTGCTTACGAGCAGTACTTC,CASSSAYEQYF
TRBJ2-1,.,TRBV15,.,TGTGCCACCAGGGACACCTCAAGGAATGAGCAGTTCTTC,CATRDTSRNEQFF
TRBJ2-5,.,TRBV2,few,TGTGCCAGCAGTGTGAGGTCGTATACGTTAGAGACCCAGTACTTC,CASSVRSYTLETQYF
TRBJ2-5,TRBD2,TRBV7-3,.,TGTGCCAGCAGCCCGATAGCGGGAGGCTGGGAGACCCAGTACTTC,CASSPIAGGWETQYF
TRBJ2-3,.,TRBV6-1,many,TGTGCCAGCAGTGGTCGACCTACGGTTGGAGATACGCAGTATTTT,CASSGRPTVGDTQYF
TRBJ2-7,.,TRBV27,few,TGTGCCAGCAGTCCCGCCCAGGTGGGAGACGAGCAGTACTTC,CASSPAQVGDEQYF
TRBJ1-5,.,TRBV5-6,.,TGTGCCACTTCCTACGGACAGCAGCCCCAGCATTTT,CATSYGQQPQHF
TRBJ2-1,TRBD2,TRBV9,.,TGTGCCAGCAGCGTATCCGGGACTAGCGGTAGCTCCTACAATGAGCAGTTCTTC,CASSVSGTSGSSYNEQFF
TRBJ2-2,.,TRBV19,once,TGTGCAACCGGAAAAAACACCGGGGAGCTGTTTTTT,CATGKNTGELFF